The 20 T cell receptor beta chains in this list originate from one sample, sequenced in a study of Ad26.COV2.S vaccination and SARS-CoV-2 variants. This sample's treatment: some 20 received Ad26.COV2.S at low or high dose, single or two shots; roughly 5 received placebo; per-sample allocation not given. The investigators took samples on day 63 after the first vaccine or placebo injection. This table comes from immunoSEQ multiplex PCR, and its TCRdb copy is limited to in-frame clones, with some not included. The data contain more than 300,000 clones, about 86% of them singletons. This specimen consisted of peripheral blood, obtained in a trial of Ad26.COV2.S vaccine versus placebo. All receptors derive from a person between 18 and 60 years old who received the Ad26.COV2.S COVID-19 vaccine or a placebo.

This clone was observed once. This sequence joins TRBV5-1 and TRBJ2-7, with 8 positions matching TRBD2. Per germline, CDR1 SGHRS and CDR2 YFSETQ. V lost 2 bases, J lost 6 bases, and 10 bases stayed unmatched. This CDR3 region has 15 residues. The CDR3 loop is CASSLGGGPVSEQYF. CDR3 coding DNA: TGCGCCAGCAGCTTAGGCGGGGGGCCTGTTTCCGAGCAGTACTTC.

V is TRBV2 and J is TRBJ1-5; 9 bases are a match to TRBD1. CDR3 length equals 14 residues. V lost 4 bases and J lost 7; bases outside the gene matches: 5. Per germline, CDR1 SNHLY and CDR2 FYNNEI. DNA of the CDR3: TGTGCCAGCAGTGCACAGGGGGCCGGACAGCCCCAGCATTTT. Amino acids: CASSAQGAGQPQHF.

The chain is built from TRBV5-6 and TRBJ1-2; 7 bases match TRBD1. The junction had 10 bases not matched to a gene; V was cut back by 0 bases and J by 5 bases. CDR1 and CDR2 (germline): SGHDT, YYEEEE. This CDR3 has 16 amino acids. DNA for the CDR3: TGTGCCAGCAGCTTGGACGACAGGGCCCACTTTTATGGCTACACCTTC. Protein product: CASSLDDRAHFYGYTF.

This chain connects TRBV7-2 to TRBJ2-7; weak D call: TRBD2 (6 bases). This CDR3 spans 13 amino acids. Deletions cut 8 bases from V and 0 bases from J, with 11 bases between. The V gene's germline CDR1 is SGHTA and CDR2 FQGNSA. The CDR3 DNA reads as TGTGCCAGCCGGGACGGGAGCTCCTACGAGCAGTACTTC. This translates into CASRDGSSYEQYF.

This clone showed up just a few times. The rearrangement joins TRBV5-8 to TRBJ1-6, with a possible D match to TRBD1 (6 bases). This CDR3 region has 16 residues. Trimming removed 2 bases from V and 0 bases from J, with 9 bases in between. Germline V gene sequence: CDR1 SGHTS, CDR2 YDEGEE. The CDR3 loop reads CASSLGGSSYNSPLHF. CDR3 sequence (DNA): TGTGCCAGCAGCTTAGGGGGGAGCTCCTATAATTCACCCCTCCACTTT. The full variable domain, with the rest looked up from reference TRBV5-8 and TRBJ1-6, is EAGVTQSPTHLIKTRGQQATLRCSPISGHTSVYWYQQALGLGLQFLLWYDEGEERNRGNFPPRFSGRQFPNYSSELNVNALELEDSALYLCASSLGGSSYNSPLHFGNGTRLTVT.

CDR3 in amino acids: CASRLQSSYNSPLHF. The CDR3 DNA sequence: TGTGCCAGCCGCCTACAGAGCTCCTATAATTCACCCCTCCACTTT. The V gene is TRBV2, the J gene TRBJ1-6; no clear D. The germline CDR1 and CDR2 sequences are SNHLY and FYNNEI. This CDR3 contains 15 residues. Trimming removed 8 bases at V and 0 bases at J, with 11 bases between.

The chain links TRBV10-3 to TRBJ2-3, with D unresolved. The germline V gene encodes CDR1 ENHRY and CDR2 SYGVKD. CDR3 length: 14 residues. V was clipped by 6 bases and J by 0 bases, with 10 bases between them. The CDR3 DNA sequence: TGTGCCATCAGACAGACGTCTAGCACAGATACGCAGTATTTT. This encodes CAIRQTSSTDTQYF.

This clone was seen a few times. The chain couples TRBV4-1 to TRBJ1-6; D remains ambiguous. CDR1 MGHRA and CDR2 YSYEKL come from the germline V gene. CDR3 length: 14 amino acids. V was trimmed by 1 base and J by 5 bases, leaving 6 bases between them. The CDR3 nucleotides are TGCGCCAGCAGCCAAGGGGGAAATAATTCACCCCTCCACTTT. It encodes CASSQGGNNSPLHF.

V usage is TRBV7-6 and J usage is TRBJ2-2, with D possibly matching TRBD1 (6 bases). V dropped 3 bases and J dropped 2 bases, with 10 bases sitting between them. Germline CDR1 is SGHVS and CDR2 is FNYEAQ. This CDR3 is built from 15 residues. This chain's CDR3 is CASSFGQINTGELFF. CDR3 DNA sequence: TGTGCCAGCAGCTTTGGACAGATAAACACCGGGGAGCTGTTTTTT.

This rearrangement joins TRBV7-9 to TRBJ2-2; D is uncertain. The CDR3 is 11 amino acids. Germline loops: CDR1 SEHNR, CDR2 FQNEAQ (reference sequence). Trimming removed 5 bases from V and 10 bases from J, with 8 bases in between. The CDR3 sequence is CASSHREELFF. For the CDR3, the DNA is TGTGCCAGCAGCCATCGCGAGGAGCTGTTTTTT.

This chain links TRBV28 with TRBJ2-2, with D unresolved. Trimming pared 2 bases from V and 7 bases from J, leaving 11 bases between. Germline V gives CDR1 MDHEN, CDR2 SYDVKM. The CDR3 is 14 amino acids. CDR3 nucleotides: TGTGCCAGCAGTTTAGGTGGGGTCGGCGGGGAGCTGTTTTTT. Its translation: CASSLGGVGGELFF.

V usage is TRBV11-3 and J usage is TRBJ2-1; D is unresolved. Germline assignment: CDR1 SGHNT and CDR2 YENEEA. The germline V and J ends were trimmed by 1 base and 8 bases, with 9 bases remaining between them. The CDR3 length is 13 residues. CDR3 in amino acids: CASSLGRMDEQFF. The CDR3 coding sequence is TGTGCCAGCAGCTTAGGTAGAATGGATGAGCAGTTCTTC.

V gene TRBV29-1 combines with J gene TRBJ2-7; 8 bases align to TRBD1. Germline-derived CDR1 and CDR2 are SQVTM and ANQGSEA. The junction had 10 bases not matched to a gene; V was cut back by 6 bases and J by 0 bases. The CDR3 sequence is 15 residues long. CDR3 amino acids: CSVAFLGQVSYEQYF. DNA for the CDR3: TGCAGCGTGGCTTTCTTGGGACAGGTCTCCTACGAGCAGTACTTC.

The chain uses TRBV14 and TRBJ2-5; 9 bases fit TRBD2. This CDR3 contains 16 residues. V lost 1 base, J lost 4 bases, and 7 bases stayed unmatched. Germline CDR1 reads SGHDN; CDR2 reads FVKESK. The CDR3 DNA reads TGTGCCAGCAGCCAAGTTGGCGGGGGGGCTGGAGAGACCCAGTACTTC. It specifies CASSQVGGGAGETQYF.

This clone was counted once. The rearrangement joins TRBV6-5 to TRBJ1-6; TRBD1 agrees at 8 bases. Germline V CDR1 and CDR2: MNHEY, SVGAGI. CDR3 length equals 16 residues. The junction had 7 bases not matched to a gene; V was cut back by 2 bases and J by 7 bases. The CDR3: CASSYDRQGRNSPLHF. The CDR3 nucleotides are TGTGCCAGCAGTTACGATAGACAGGGGAGAAATTCACCCCTCCACTTT.

V and J are TRBV5-6 and TRBJ2-5; 14 bases are shared with TRBD2. The germline CDR1 and CDR2 sequences are SGHDT and YYEEEE. Trimming took 4 bases from V and 5 from J; bases not matched to a gene: 10. The CDR3 has 17 amino acids. The CDR3: CASSEFGTSGGRETQYF. The CDR3 DNA is TGTGCCAGCAGCGAATTCGGGACTAGCGGGGGACGGGAGACCCAGTACTTC.

The gene calls are TRBV6-5 and TRBJ2-7; the D is unclear. The CDR3 runs 16 residues. The V end lost 0 bases, the J end lost 3 bases, and 15 bases lay between the germline ends. In germline, CDR1 is MNHEY, CDR2 SVGAGI. In DNA, the CDR3 is TGTGCCAGCAGTTACTCACTTACAGCCATTCACTACGAGCAGTACTTC. This sequence encodes CASSYSLTAIHYEQYF.

There are a few counts of this clone. The V and J genes are TRBV30 and TRBJ1-6, with D maybe TRBD1 (5 bases). CDR3 length: 15 amino acids. Trimming removed 2 bases from V and 7 bases from J, with 15 bases in between. In germline, CDR1 is GTSNPN, CDR2 SVGIG (reference sequence). The CDR3 coding sequence is TGTGCCTGGAGTAGGGCAGGGATACAGAATTCACCCCTCCACTTT. It translates to CAWSRAGIQNSPLHF.

The V gene is TRBV25-1, the J gene TRBJ1-2, with unresolved D. The CDR3 is 12 amino acids. Germline V gene sequence: CDR1 MGHDK, CDR2 SYGVNS. Trimming took off 3 bases at V and 4 bases at J, with 6 bases between the two ends. The DNA of the CDR3 is TGTGCCAGCAGTGACGTCCTCTATGGCTACACCTTC. It encodes CASSDVLYGYTF.

This rearrangement joins TRBV5-1 to TRBJ2-7, with 8 bases matching TRBD1. This CDR3 has 14 amino acids. The V segment lost 4 bases and the J segment 6 bases; nucleotides outside the gene matches: 9. CDR1 is SGHRS, CDR2 YFSETQ, per germline. The CDR3 region is CASSPGSGGLEQYF. DNA for the CDR3: TGCGCCAGCAGCCCCGGGTCAGGGGGCCTCGAGCAGTACTTC.